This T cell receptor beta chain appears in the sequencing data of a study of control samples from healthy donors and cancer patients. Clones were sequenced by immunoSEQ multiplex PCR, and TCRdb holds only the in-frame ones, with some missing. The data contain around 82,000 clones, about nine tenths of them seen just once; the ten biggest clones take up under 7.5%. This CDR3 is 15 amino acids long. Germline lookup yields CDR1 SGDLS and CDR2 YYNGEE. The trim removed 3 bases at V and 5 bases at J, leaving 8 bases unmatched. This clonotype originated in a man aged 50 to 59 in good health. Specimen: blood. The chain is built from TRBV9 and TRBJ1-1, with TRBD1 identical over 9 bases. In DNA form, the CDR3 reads TGTGCCAGCAGCGAATCCGGGACAGGGAGGACTGAAGCTTTCTTT. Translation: CASSESGTGRTEAFF.